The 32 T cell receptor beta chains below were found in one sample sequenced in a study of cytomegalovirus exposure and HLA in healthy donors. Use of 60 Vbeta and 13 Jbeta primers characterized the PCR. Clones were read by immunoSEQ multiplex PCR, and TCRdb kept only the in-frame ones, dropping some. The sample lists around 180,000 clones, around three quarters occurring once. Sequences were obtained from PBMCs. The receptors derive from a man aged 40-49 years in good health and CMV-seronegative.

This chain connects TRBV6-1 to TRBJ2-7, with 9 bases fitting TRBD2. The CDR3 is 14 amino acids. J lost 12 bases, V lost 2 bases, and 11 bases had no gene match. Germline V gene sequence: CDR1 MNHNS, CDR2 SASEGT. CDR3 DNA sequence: TGTGCCAGCAGTGAACGGTCTAGCGGGACCCACCGGTACTTC. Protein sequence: CASSERSSGTHRYF.

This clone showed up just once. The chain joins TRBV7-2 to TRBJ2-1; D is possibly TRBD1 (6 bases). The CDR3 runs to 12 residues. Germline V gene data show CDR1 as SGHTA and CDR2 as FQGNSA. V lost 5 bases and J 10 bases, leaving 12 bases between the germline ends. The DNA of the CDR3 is TGTGCCAGCAGCCCCCGACAGGACGAGCAGTTCTTC. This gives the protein CASSPRQDEQFF.

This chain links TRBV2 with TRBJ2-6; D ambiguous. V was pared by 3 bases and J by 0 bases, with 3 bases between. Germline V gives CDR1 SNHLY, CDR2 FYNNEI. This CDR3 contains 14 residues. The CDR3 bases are TGTGCCAGCAGTGAGAGCTCTGGGGCCAACGTCCTGACTTTC. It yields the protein CASSESSGANVLTF.

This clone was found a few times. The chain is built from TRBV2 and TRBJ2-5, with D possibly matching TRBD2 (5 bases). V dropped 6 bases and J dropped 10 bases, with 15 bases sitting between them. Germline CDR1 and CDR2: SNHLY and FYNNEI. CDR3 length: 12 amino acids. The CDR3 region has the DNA TGTGCCAGCAGGTCTAGCTTAAAGGACCAGTACTTC. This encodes CASRSSLKDQYF.

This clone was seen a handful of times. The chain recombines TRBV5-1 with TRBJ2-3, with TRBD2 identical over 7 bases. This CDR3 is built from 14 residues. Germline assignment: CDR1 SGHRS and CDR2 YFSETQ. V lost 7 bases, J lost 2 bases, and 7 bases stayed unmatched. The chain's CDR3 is CASSTGGVTDTQYF. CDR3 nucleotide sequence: TGCGCCAGCTCTACGGGGGGTGTCACAGATACGCAGTATTTT. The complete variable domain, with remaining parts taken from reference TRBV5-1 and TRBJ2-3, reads KAGVTQTPRYLIKTRGQQVTLSCSPISGHRSVSWYQQTPGQGLQFLFEYFSETQRNKGNFPGRFSGRQFSNSRSEMNVSTLELGDSALYLCASSTGGVTDTQYFGPGTRLTVL.

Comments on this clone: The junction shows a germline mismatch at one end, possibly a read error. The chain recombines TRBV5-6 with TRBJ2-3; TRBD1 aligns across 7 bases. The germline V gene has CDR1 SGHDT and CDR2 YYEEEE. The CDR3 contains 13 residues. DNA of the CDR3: TGTGCCAGCAGCTTGTCAGTGGCTCGGGACAGCAATTTT. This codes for CASSLSVARDSNF.

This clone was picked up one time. The CDR3 spells CASSSRDRVWTGELFF. DNA for the CDR3: TGTGCCAGCAGCTCTAGGGACAGGGTATGGACCGGGGAGCTGTTTTTT. The chain has TRBV21-1 and TRBJ2-2; the table's D call, TRBD1, was not checked against the DNA. TRBV21-1 is designated a pseudogene. The CDR3 is 16 amino acids.

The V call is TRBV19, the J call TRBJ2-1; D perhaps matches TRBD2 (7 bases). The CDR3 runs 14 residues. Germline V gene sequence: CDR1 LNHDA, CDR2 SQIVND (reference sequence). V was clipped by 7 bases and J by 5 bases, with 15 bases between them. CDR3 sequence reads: CASKYRGADNEQFF. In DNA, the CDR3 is TGTGCCAGTAAATACCGGGGGGCCGACAATGAGCAGTTCTTC.

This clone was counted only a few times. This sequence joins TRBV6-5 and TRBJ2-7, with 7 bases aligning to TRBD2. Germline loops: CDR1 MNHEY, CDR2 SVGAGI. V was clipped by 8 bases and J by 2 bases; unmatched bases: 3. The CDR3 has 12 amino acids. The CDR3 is CASRDYPYEQYF. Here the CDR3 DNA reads TGTGCCAGCCGGGACTACCCCTACGAGCAGTACTTC.

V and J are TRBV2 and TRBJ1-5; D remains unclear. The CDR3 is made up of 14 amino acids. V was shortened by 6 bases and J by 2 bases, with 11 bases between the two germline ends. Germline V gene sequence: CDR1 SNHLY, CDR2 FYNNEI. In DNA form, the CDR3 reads TGTGCCAGCAGAGAGGGAATGGGCAATCAGCCCCAGCATTTT. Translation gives CASREGMGNQPQHF.

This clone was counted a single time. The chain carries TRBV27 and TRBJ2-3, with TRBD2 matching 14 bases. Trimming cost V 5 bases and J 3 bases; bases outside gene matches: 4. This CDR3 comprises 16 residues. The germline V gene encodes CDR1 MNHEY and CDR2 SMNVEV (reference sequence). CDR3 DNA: TGTGCCAGCAGTCCGGGACTAGCGGGAGAAACAGATACGCAGTATTTT. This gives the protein CASSPGLAGETDTQYF.

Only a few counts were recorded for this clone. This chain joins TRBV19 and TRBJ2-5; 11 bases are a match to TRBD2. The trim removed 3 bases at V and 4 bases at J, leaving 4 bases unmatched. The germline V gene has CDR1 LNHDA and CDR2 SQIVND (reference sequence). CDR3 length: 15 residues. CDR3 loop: CASSMRLAGGETQYF. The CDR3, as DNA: TGTGCCAGTAGTATGAGGCTAGCGGGGGGAGAGACCCAGTACTTC.

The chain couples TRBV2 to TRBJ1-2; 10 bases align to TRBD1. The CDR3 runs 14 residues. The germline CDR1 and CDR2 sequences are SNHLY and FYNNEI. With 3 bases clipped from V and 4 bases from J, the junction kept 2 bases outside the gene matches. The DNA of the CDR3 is TGTGCCAGCAGTGACGGACAGGGGGTCTATGGCTACACCTTC. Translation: CASSDGQGVYGYTF.

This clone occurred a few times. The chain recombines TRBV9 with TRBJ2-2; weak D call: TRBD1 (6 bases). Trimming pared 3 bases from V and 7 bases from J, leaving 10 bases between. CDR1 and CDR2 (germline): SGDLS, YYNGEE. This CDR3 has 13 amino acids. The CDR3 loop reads CASSAAGVGELFF. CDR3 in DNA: TGTGCCAGCAGCGCCGCAGGGGTCGGGGAGCTGTTTTTT.

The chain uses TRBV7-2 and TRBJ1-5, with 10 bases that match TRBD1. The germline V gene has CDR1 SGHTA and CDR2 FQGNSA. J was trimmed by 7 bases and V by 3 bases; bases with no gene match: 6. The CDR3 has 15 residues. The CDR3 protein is CASSFPGQGIQPQHF. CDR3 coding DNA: TGTGCCAGCAGCTTTCCGGGACAGGGGATCCAGCCCCAGCATTTT.

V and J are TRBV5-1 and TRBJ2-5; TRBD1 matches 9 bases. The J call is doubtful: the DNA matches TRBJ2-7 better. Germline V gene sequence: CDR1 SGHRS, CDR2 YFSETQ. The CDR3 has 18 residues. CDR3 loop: CASSFVTGTGSGTYEQYF. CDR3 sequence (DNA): TGCGCCAGCAGTTTCGTAACCGGGACAGGGAGCGGGACTTACGAGCAGTACTTC.

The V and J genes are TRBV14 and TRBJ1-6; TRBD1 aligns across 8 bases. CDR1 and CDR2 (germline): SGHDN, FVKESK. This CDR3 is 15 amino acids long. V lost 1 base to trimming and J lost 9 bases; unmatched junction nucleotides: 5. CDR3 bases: TGTGCCAGCAGCCAAGCAGACAGGGGCGGTTCACCCCTCCACTTT. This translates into CASSQADRGGSPLHF.

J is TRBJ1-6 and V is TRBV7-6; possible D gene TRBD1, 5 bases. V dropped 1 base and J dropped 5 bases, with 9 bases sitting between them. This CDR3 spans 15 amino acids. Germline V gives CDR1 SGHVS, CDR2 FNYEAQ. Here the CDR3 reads CASSLGGEHNSPLHF. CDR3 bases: TGTGCCAGCAGCTTAGGGGGCGAACATAATTCACCCCTCCACTTT.

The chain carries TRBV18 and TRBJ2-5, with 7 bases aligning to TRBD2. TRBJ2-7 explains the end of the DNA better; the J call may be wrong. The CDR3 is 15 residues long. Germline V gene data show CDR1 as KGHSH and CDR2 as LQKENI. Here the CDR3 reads CASSSLGGNVYEQYF. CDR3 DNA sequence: TGTGCCAGCTCGTCGCTGGGAGGGAATGTCTACGAGCAGTACTTC.

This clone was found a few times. The CDR3 sequence is CASSGQGATEAFF. The CDR3 region has the DNA TGTGCCAGCTCTGGACAGGGGGCTACTGAAGCTTTCTTT. The chain has TRBV2 and TRBJ1-1, with 11 bases aligning to TRBD1. V gave up 8 bases and J gave up 5 bases; unmatched junction bases: 4. The CDR3 runs 13 residues. Germline CDR1 is SNHLY and CDR2 is FYNNEI. The entire variable domain, with the rest obtained from reference TRBV2 and TRBJ1-1, is as follows: EPEVTQTPSHQVTQMGQEVILRCVPISNHLYFYWYRQILGQKVEFLVSFYNNEISEKSEIFDDQFSVERPDGSNFTLKIRSTKLEDSAMYFCASSGQGATEAFFGQGTRLTVV.

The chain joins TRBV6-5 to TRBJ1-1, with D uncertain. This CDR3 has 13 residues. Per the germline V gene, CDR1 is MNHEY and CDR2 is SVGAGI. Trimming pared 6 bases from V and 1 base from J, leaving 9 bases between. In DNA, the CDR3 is TGTGCCAGCAGGGCGGCCCGGAACACTGAAGCTTTCTTT. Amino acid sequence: CASRAARNTEAFF.

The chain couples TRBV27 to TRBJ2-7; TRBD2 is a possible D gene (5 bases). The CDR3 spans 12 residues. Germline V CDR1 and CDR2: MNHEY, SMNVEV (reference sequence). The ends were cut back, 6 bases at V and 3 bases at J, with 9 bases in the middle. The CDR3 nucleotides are TGTGCCAGCAGCCCGGACTTCTACGAGCAGTACTTC. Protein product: CASSPDFYEQYF.

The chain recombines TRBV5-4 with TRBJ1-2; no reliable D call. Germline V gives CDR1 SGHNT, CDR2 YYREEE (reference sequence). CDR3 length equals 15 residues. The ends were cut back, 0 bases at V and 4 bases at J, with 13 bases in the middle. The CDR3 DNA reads TGTGCCAGCAGCTTGGTTCAGAGGCCCTCCTATGGCTACACCTTC. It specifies CASSLVQRPSYGYTF. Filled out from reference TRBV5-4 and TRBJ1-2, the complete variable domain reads ETGVTQSPTHLIKTRGQQVTLRCSSQSGHNTVSWYQQALGQGPQFIFQYYREEENGRGNFPPRFSGLQFPNYSSELNVNALELDDSALYLCASSLVQRPSYGYTFGSGTRLTVV.

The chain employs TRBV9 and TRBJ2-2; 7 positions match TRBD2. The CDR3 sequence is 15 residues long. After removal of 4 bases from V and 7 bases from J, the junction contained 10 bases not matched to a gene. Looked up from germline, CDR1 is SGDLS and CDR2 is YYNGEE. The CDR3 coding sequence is TGTGCCAGCAGCCCAGCGGGAAAAGGTAGCGGGGAGCTGTTTTTT. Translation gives CASSPAGKGSGELFF.

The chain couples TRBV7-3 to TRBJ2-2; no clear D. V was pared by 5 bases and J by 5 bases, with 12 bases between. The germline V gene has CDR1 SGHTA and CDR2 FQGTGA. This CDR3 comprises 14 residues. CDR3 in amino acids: CASSADSYTGELFF. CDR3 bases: TGTGCCAGCAGCGCCGATTCCTATACCGGGGAGCTGTTTTTT. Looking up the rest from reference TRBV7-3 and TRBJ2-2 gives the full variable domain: GAGVSQTPSNKVTEKGKYVELRCDPISGHTALYWYRQSLGQGPEFLIYFQGTGAADDSGLPNDRFFAVRPEGSVSTLKIQRTERGDSAVYLCASSADSYTGELFFGEGSRLTVL.

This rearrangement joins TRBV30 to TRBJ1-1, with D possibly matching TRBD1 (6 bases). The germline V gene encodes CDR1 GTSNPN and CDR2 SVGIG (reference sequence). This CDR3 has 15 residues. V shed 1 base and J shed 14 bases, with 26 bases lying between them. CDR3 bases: TGTGCCTGGAGTGCCCTGCGGGGGGGCTCCGGTATGTCCTTCTTT. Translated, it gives CAWSALRGGSGMSFF.

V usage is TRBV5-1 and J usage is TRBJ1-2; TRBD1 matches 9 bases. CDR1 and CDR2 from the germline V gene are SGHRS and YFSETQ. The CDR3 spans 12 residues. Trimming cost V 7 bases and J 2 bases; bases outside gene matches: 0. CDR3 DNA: TGCGCCAGCGGACAGGGGAACTATGGCTACACCTTC. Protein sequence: CASGQGNYGYTF.

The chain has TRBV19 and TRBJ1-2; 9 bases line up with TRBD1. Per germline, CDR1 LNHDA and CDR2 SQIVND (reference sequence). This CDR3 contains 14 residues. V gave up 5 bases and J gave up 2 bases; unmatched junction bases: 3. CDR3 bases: TGTGCCAGTAGTGAGGACAGGGGCAACTATGGCTACACCTTC. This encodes CASSEDRGNYGYTF.

Written as DNA, the CDR3 is TGTGCCAGCTCGTCCGACAAGACCCGGTCCTACGAGCAGTACTTC. Protein: CASSSDKTRSYEQYF. V gene TRBV18 combines with J gene TRBJ2-7; the D is unclear. Per germline, CDR1 KGHSH and CDR2 LQKENI. Trimming took off 6 bases at V and 1 base at J, with 16 bases between the two ends. The CDR3 runs 15 residues.

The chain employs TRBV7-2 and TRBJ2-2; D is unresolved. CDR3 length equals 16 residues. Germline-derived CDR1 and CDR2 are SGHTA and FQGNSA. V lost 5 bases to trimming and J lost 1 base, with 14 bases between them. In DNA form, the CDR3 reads TGTGCCAGCAGCCCAACAATAAATCTGAACACCGGGGAGCTGTTTTTT. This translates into CASSPTINLNTGELFF.

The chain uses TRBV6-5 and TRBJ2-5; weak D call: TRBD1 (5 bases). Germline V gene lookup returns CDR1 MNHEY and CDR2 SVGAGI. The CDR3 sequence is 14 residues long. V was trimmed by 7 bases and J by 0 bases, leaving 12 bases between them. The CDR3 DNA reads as TGTGCCAGCACCCCTCAGGGTTACCAAGAGACCCAGTACTTC. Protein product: CASTPQGYQETQYF.

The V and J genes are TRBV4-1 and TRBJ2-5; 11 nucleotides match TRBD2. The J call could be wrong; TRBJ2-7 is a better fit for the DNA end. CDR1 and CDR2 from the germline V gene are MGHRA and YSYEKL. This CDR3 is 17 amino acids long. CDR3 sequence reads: CASSQDGSGRGAHEQYF. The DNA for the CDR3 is TGCGCCAGCAGCCAAGATGGTAGCGGGAGGGGGGCCCACGAGCAGTACTTC.